This record looks at one T cell receptor (beta chain) sequence and its context. Its cognate antigen has yet to be identified. Base qualities are not recorded, but no much larger clone differs from it by a single base. Amplification of TCR beta CDR3 regions was carried out from RNA transcripts. For the first round of RT-PCR on the TCR CDR3, the HTBI primer set was used together with the Qiagen OneStep RT-PCR kit. The libraries were constructed in a second round of multiplex PCR and then size-selected and purified. Sequencing of the libraries was done on an Illumina HiSeq2000 using paired-end 100 bp reads. The study's own analysis went as follows. SOAPnuke was used to process the raw data, with reads discarded if the reads contained adapters or uncalled bases, had a mean Phred below 15, or lacked an exact constant-primer or identifier match. High-quality paired reads were merged with COPE v1.2.5, and unique nucleotide sequences were defined as clonotypes. MiTCR v1.1 was used to align the clonotypes against IMGT TRBV, TRBD and TRBJ reference segments. The analysis was restricted to V-J combinations with a frequency above 0.0001, which together covered 99.2% of the repertoires. The TCS score was defined as the ratio of F50 (clonal expansion) to E x V (chaos), calculated using BLOSUM62-based TCRdist between CDR3 peptides within each V-J. Welch's t-statistics and random forest reduced roughly 530 V-J features to roughly 13, which were used in a naive Bayes classifier (R e1071). The public reads were reprocessed in TCRdb via fastp at Q25 and MiXCR, keeping in-frame beta chains. Each record represents a unique CDR3 protein, reported with the most common genes and DNA among its rows. Here the V and J calls rest on TCRdb's processing, not on the authors' analysis. In this sample the table shows about 710,000 distinct CDR3 sequences, about a sixth of which occur a single time. Roughly 8% of the sample is taken by the ten largest.

This record comes from a study of T cells in Graves' hyperthyroidism and ophthalmopathy (dated by TCRdb to the late 2010s). Study-level background: Peripheral blood was sampled at the time of initial diagnosis, prior to any treatment. To identify TCR V-J signatures that set the groups apart, the researchers used a discovery cohort of more than 95 patients, made up of 43 with Graves' ophthalmopathy and about 60 with stable Graves' hyperthyroidism. An independent validation cohort of some 18 hyperthyroidism patients and about 16 patients who later progressed to ophthalmopathy tested prospective prediction of ophthalmopathy. The approximately 95 discovery patients were divided at random into training and test sets in a 7:3 ratio. In more than five Graves' hyperthyroidism patients, the study also compared T-cell repertoires from thyroid tissue with T-cell repertoires from blood. Once sampling was done, hyperthyroidism patients were given methimazole at a starting dose of 30 mg daily, whereas ophthalmopathy patients were given high-dose intravenous methylprednisolone. The paper reports TCR Vbeta CDR3 sequencing of about 140 peripheral blood samples: some 41 ophthalmopathy, under 80 hyperthyroidism and around 17 progressor patients.

Graves' hyperthyroidism was defined as stable when no progression to ophthalmopathy occurred over 18 months of follow-up. Hyperthyroidism patients were aged 18 to 65 years and newly diagnosed, with disease duration of less than 2 months. Exclusion was applied to patients with uncontrolled infections, other autoimmune diseases, pregnancy or lactation. Diagnoses were established on the basis of clinical symptoms, serum thyroxine and TRAb, thyroid ultrasound, and orbital computed tomography. PBMCs were separated from roughly 10 ml of fresh peripheral blood using Ficoll-Paque density gradient centrifugation. Trizol reagent was used to extract total RNA, and RNA quality was then checked on an Agilent 2100 Bioanalyzer. Study-wide conclusions, independent of this receptor: Blood samples also contained most of the expanded thyroid clonotypes (frequency above 0.001), which suggests that blood repertoires may reflect thyroid immune responses. During validation, the model predicted progression to ophthalmopathy a median of around 7 months ahead of onset, with around 71% sensitivity and around 73% specificity. No statistical method was used to fix the sample size in advance, and group allocation was not hidden from the investigators. Ophthalmopathy was separated from stable hyperthyroidism by a 13 V-J signature model, with approximately 85% sensitivity and about 81% specificity obtained in cross-validation and 80%/75% obtained in testing.

The sequence was collected from a man in his late teens or twenties with Graves' hyperthyroidism. Material: blood.

The DNA sequence is as follows: TGTGCCAGCAGCTGGGACAGCCGTAATGAAAAACTGTTTTTT. Translation gives CASSWDSRNEKLFF. The chain uses TRBV5-6 and TRBJ1-4; 7 junctional bases match TRBD1. Including cysteine and phenylalanine, the CDR3 has 14 amino acids. The read is trimmed to its CDR3 DNA, 42 bases read in frame from base 1. Here V drops 3 bases and J drops 4 bases, and the junction holds 3 bases not matched to any gene. Taken from the germline V gene, the CDR1 and CDR2 loops are SGHDT and YYEEEE.